This T cell receptor (beta chain) appears in the sequencing data of a study of blood T cell repertoires in COVID-19. Overall study context: PBMCs, B-cell-depleted T cells, or T cells provided the cDNA or gDNA that made up the material.

Measured with immunoSEQ multiplex PCR; TCRdb has only the in-frame clones, and not every one. The profile covers 98,000 or so clones, with over 80% appearing a single time and approximately 4.1% taken by the ten largest. Germline assignment: CDR1 SEHNR and CDR2 FQNEAQ (reference sequence). Between the trimmed V and J ends, which lost 1 base and 4 bases, there was a span of 6 bases. The CDR3 loop spans 13 amino acids. This clone was counted ten times or more. The V and J genes are TRBV7-9 and TRBJ2-3; possibly TRBD1 for D (5 bases). Sequencing was carried out using peripheral blood. This receptor was obtained from a woman aged 70-85 years with acute or convalescent COVID-19. CDR3 region: CASSLGGPDTQYF. The CDR3 nucleotides are TGTGCCAGCAGCTTAGGGGGCCCAGATACGCAGTATTTT. Together with reference TRBV7-9 and TRBJ2-3, the CDR3 gives the full variable domain: DTGVSQNPRHKITKRGQNVTFRCDPISEHNRLYWYRQTLGQGPEFLTYFQNEAQLEKSRLLSDRFSAERPKGSFSTLEIQRTEQGDSAMYLCASSLGGPDTQYFGPGTRLTVL.